This is a list of T cell receptor beta chains from one sample in a study of blood T cell repertoires in COVID-19. Libraries were prepared by immunoSEQ multiplex PCR; TCRdb keeps only in-frame clonotypes and omits some of them. Among 250,000 to 300,000 clones, 88% were seen once, and the ten largest hold about 11%. Sequenced material: peripheral blood. These receptors all come from a woman in her 30s with COVID-19, enrolled during active disease. The CDR3 runs from the conserved cysteine through the conserved F or W. D genes are given only for firm matches. Only some rows state a clone size, as once, few, many or a class for expanded clones.

size	V	D	J	CDR3	DNA
.	TRBV15	.	TRBJ1-1	CATSRDYSGLAFF	TGTGCCACCAGCAGAGATTATTCAGGGTTAGCTTTCTTT
.	TRBV6-6	.	TRBJ1-1	CASRPGVTAGAEAFF	TGTGCCAGCAGGCCGGGGGTTACAGCGGGCGCTGAAGCTTTCTTT
once	TRBV2	.	TRBJ2-3	CASSEGRTLSGAGDTQYF	TGTGCCAGCAGTGAAGGGAGAACCCTTAGCGGAGCTGGGGATACGCAGTATTTT
.	TRBV28	TRBD1	TRBJ1-4	CASSPGQGAPQLFF	TGTGCCAGCAGCCCCGGACAGGGGGCCCCGCAACTGTTTTTT
.	TRBV13	.	TRBJ2-5	CASSLGGSGTQYF	TGTGCCAGCAGCCTGGGGGGTTCAGGGACCCAGTACTTC
.	TRBV19	.	TRBJ1-1	CASSGAWGTEAFF	TGTGCCAGTAGTGGGGCGTGGGGCACTGAAGCTTTCTTT
.	TRBV27	.	TRBJ2-7	CASSLPPWSGGDYEQYF	TGTGCCAGCAGTTTACCGCCTTGGAGCGGAGGGGACTACGAGCAGTACTTC
.	TRBV11-1	TRBD2	TRBJ2-5	CATNRGTSGLQETQYF	TGTGCCACCAATCGGGGGACTAGCGGGCTTCAAGAGACCCAGTACTTC
.	TRBV30	TRBD2	TRBJ2-7	CAWIGSGSSEQYF	TGTGCCTGGATTGGTAGCGGGAGTAGCGAGCAGTACTTC
.	TRBV7-2	.	TRBJ1-5	CASSARTVSNQPQHF	TGTGCCAGCAGCGCCAGGACAGTTAGCAATCAGCCCCAGCATTTT
.	TRBV11-2	.	TRBJ2-2	CASSSKTTLDGELFF	TGTGCCAGCAGCTCCAAGACTACACTAGACGGGGAGCTGTTTTTT
.	TRBV30	TRBD1	TRBJ1-4	CAWSVKISGTAFNEKLFF	TGTGCCTGGAGTGTCAAAATCTCCGGGACAGCTTTTAATGAAAAACTGTTTTTT
.	TRBV6-5	TRBD1	TRBJ2-7	CASSYRDRGGEQYF	TGTGCCAGCAGTTATCGCGACAGGGGAGGCGAGCAGTACTTC
.	TRBV24-1	.	TRBJ1-1	CATSDSGLTEAFF	TGTGCCACCAGTGATTCTGGCCTCACTGAAGCTTTCTTT
.	TRBV29-1	TRBD1	TRBJ1-2	CSVGGGAMDYGYTF	TGCAGCGTTGGAGGGGGCGCCATGGACTATGGCTACACCTTC
.	TRBV14	.	TRBJ2-1	CASSLLLGFNLVRNEQFF	TGTGCCAGCAGCCTACTTCTCGGGTTTAACTTAGTAAGGAATGAGCAGTTCTTC
.	TRBV9	TRBD1	TRBJ1-5	CASSDQGAGGPQHF	TGTGCCAGCAGTGATCAGGGGGCAGGTGGCCCCCAGCATTTT
.	TRBV3-1/TRBV3-2	.	TRBJ2-5	CASSQDLRVGETQYF	TGTGCCAGCAGCCAAGATTTGAGGGTGGGAGAGACCCAGTACTTC
.	TRBV6-5	TRBD2	TRBJ2-1	CASSLLAGDYNEQFF	TGTGCCAGCAGTCTACTAGCGGGAGATTACAATGAGCAGTTCTTC
.	TRBV9	TRBD1	TRBJ2-7	CASSVEGDSASYEQYF	TGTGCCAGCAGCGTAGAGGGGGACAGCGCCTCCTACGAGCAGTACTTC
.	TRBV30	TRBD2	TRBJ2-1	CASGRLRLAGYNEQFF	TGTGCCTCTGGGAGGCTACGACTAGCGGGATACAATGAGCAGTTCTTC
.	TRBV3-1/TRBV3-2	TRBD2	TRBJ2-4	CASSQTSGRAWNIQYF	TGTGCCAGCAGCCAAACTAGCGGGAGGGCCTGGAACATTCAGTACTTC
.	TRBV10-3	.	TRBJ2-3	CAIRADSEGDTQYF	TGTGCCATCAGGGCGGACAGCGAAGGAGATACGCAGTATTTT
.	TRBV7-3	TRBD1	TRBJ1-2	CASSSRSGTGGGYTF	TGTGCCAGCAGCTCCCGATCCGGGACAGGGGGTGGCTACACCTTC
.	TRBV5-4	.	TRBJ2-1	CASSLAVDISYNEQFF	TGTGCCAGCAGCTTGGCCGTTGACATCTCCTACAATGAGCAGTTCTTC
once	TRBV5-1	.	TRBJ1-3	CASSLGPQGVSGNTIYF	TGCGCCAGCAGCTTGGGTCCACAGGGTGTCTCTGGAAACACCATATATTTT
.	TRBV19	.	TRBJ1-2	CASSFGTGANYGYTF	TGTGCCAGTAGTTTTGGGACTGGAGCTAACTATGGCTACACCTTC
few	TRBV30	TRBD1	TRBJ2-7	CAWSVRDRVYF	TGTGCCTGGAGTGTACGGGACAGGGTGTACTTC
.	TRBV2	.	TRBJ2-2	CASSERHRGGTGELFF	TGTGCCAGCAGTGAAAGGCACAGGGGGGGCACCGGGGAGCTGTTTTTT
few	TRBV14	.	TRBJ2-7	CASSLTGPSYEQYF	TGTGCCAGCAGCTTGACAGGACCCTCCTACGAGCAGTACTTC
.	TRBV11-2	.	TRBJ1-1	CASSLVRGNTEAFF	TGTGCCAGCAGCTTAGTAAGAGGGAACACTGAAGCTTTCTTT
.	TRBV5-1	.	TRBJ2-5	CASSFRERIQETQYF	TGCGCCAGCAGCTTTCGGGAGCGGATACAAGAGACCCAGTACTTC
.	TRBV28	.	TRBJ1-1	CASSFQGWNTEAFF	TGTGCCAGCAGTTTTCAGGGATGGAACACTGAAGCTTTCTTT
.	TRBV2	.	TRBJ2-1	CASSDVGSSYNEQFF	TGTGCCAGCAGTGATGTGGGGAGCTCCTACAATGAGCAGTTCTTC
.	TRBV9	.	TRBJ2-1	CASSHHRVHEQFF	TGTGCCAGCAGCCACCACAGGGTGCATGAGCAGTTCTTC
.	TRBV5-3	TRBD1	TRBJ1-5	CARRQGQALRGNQPQHF	TGTGCCAGAAGACAAGGACAGGCTCTAAGGGGCAATCAGCCCCAGCATTTT
.	TRBV11-2	.	TRBJ2-5	CASSLVPRGSETQYF	TGTGCCAGCAGCTTAGTCCCGCGCGGCTCAGAGACCCAGTACTTC
.	TRBV28	.	TRBJ1-5	CASSGDGEVGQPQHF	TGTGCCAGCAGTGGGGACGGGGAGGTCGGTCAGCCCCAGCATTTT
.	TRBV2	.	TRBJ2-2	CASRRTVTGELFF	TGTGCCAGTCGCCGGACAGTCACCGGGGAGCTGTTTTTT
.	TRBV3-1/TRBV3-2	TRBD2	TRBJ2-6	CASTATSGKSGANVLTF	TGTGCCAGCACCGCGACTAGCGGGAAATCTGGGGCCAACGTCCTGACTTTC
once	TRBV4-1	.	TRBJ2-7	CASSQGLRRYEQYF	TGCGCCAGCAGCCAAGGACTCAGACGCTACGAGCAGTACTTC
.	TRBV10-3	TRBD2	TRBJ2-2	CAIGLMTSGSTTGELFF	TGTGCCATCGGACTGATGACTAGCGGGAGTACCACCGGGGAGCTGTTTTTT
.	TRBV7-6	.	TRBJ2-5	CASSLDLGPAETQYF	TGTGCCAGCAGCTTAGATCTGGGCCCGGCGGAGACCCAGTACTTC
.	TRBV12-3/TRBV12-4	.	TRBJ2-1	CASSLGPGSEQFF	TGTGCCAGCAGTTTAGGTCCCGGGAGTGAGCAGTTCTTC
.	TRBV2	.	TRBJ2-3	CASSVSSDTQYF	TGTGCCAGCAGTGTTTCCTCAGATACGCAGTATTTT
.	TRBV30	TRBD1	TRBJ1-2	CAWAQGAHVYGYTF	TGTGCCTGGGCACAGGGGGCCCACGTCTATGGCTACACCTTC
.	TRBV4-1	TRBD1	TRBJ2-5	CASSQDTQGIETQYF	TGCGCCAGCAGCCAAGATACACAGGGGATCGAGACCCAGTACTTC
.	TRBV11-2	.	TRBJ2-7	CASSSSYEQYF	TGTGCCAGCAGCTCTTCCTACGAGCAGTACTTC
once	TRBV7-9	TRBD1	TRBJ2-7	CASSHRDREVHEQYF	TGTGCCAGCAGCCACAGGGACAGGGAGGTCCACGAGCAGTACTTC
.	TRBV5-4	.	TRBJ1-1	CASSPRGGVDTEAFF	TGTGCCAGCAGCCCGCGGGGAGGGGTGGACACTGAAGCTTTCTTT
.	TRBV19	.	TRBJ1-2	CASSIDQLKGYTF	TGTGCCAGTAGTATAGATCAACTTAAAGGCTACACCTTC
.	TRBV6-1	.	TRBJ2-7	CASSEEGRGTGPFREQYF	TGTGCCAGCAGTGAAGAGGGTAGGGGAACAGGCCCCTTTAGGGAGCAGTACTTC
once	TRBV10-3	TRBD2	TRBJ2-7	CAISRLAGDSFYEQYF	TGTGCCATCAGCAGACTAGCGGGAGACTCATTCTACGAGCAGTACTTC